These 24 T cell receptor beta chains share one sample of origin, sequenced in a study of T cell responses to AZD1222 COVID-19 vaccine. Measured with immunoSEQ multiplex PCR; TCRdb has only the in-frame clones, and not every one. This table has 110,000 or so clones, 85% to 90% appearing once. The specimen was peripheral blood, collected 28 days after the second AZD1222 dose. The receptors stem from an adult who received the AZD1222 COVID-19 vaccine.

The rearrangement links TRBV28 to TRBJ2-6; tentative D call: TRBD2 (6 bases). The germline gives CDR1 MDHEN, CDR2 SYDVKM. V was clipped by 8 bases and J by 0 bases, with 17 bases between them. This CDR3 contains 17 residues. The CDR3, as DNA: TGTGCCAGCTCCGCCGGGACTTTACCCTCTGGGGCCAACGTCCTGACTTTC. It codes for CASSAGTLPSGANVLTF.

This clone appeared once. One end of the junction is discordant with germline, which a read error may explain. The CDR3 coding sequence is TGTGCCAGCACCTTAACAGGGGGCGCGAATAATTCACCCCTCCACTTT. It codes for CASTLTGGANNSPLHF. The chain has TRBV7-6 and TRBJ1-6; 9 positions agree with TRBD1. Germline assignment: CDR1 SGHVS and CDR2 FNYEAQ. The CDR3 consists of 16 residues.

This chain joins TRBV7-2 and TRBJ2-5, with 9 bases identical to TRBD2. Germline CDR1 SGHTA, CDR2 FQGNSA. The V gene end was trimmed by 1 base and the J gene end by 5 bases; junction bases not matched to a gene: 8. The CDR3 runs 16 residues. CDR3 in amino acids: CASSLVRAGGLETQYF. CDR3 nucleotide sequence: TGTGCCAGCAGCTTAGTGCGAGCGGGAGGTCTTGAGACCCAGTACTTC.

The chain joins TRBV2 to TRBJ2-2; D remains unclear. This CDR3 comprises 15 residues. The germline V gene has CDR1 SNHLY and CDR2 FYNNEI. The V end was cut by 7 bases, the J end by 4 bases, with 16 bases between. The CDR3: CASTTDAYGTGELFF. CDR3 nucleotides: TGTGCCAGCACTACAGACGCCTACGGCACCGGGGAGCTGTTTTTT.

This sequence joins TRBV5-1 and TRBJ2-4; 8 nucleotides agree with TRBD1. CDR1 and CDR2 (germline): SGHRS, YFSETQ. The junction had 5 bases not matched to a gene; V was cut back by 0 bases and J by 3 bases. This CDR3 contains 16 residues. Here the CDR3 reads CASSLGRTGGKNIQYF. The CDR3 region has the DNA TGCGCCAGCAGCTTGGGCCGCACAGGGGGCAAAAACATTCAGTACTTC.

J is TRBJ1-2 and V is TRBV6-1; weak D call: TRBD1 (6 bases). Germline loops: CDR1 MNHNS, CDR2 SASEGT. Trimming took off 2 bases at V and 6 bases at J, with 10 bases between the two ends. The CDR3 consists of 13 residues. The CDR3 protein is CASSELGADGYTF. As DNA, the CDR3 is TGTGCCAGCAGTGAATTGGGGGCTGATGGCTACACCTTC.

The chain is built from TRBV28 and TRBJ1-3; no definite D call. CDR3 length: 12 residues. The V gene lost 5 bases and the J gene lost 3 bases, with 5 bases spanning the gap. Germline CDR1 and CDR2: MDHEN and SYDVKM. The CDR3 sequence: CASSRNGNTIYF. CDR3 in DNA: TGTGCCAGCAGTCGCAATGGAAACACCATATATTTT.

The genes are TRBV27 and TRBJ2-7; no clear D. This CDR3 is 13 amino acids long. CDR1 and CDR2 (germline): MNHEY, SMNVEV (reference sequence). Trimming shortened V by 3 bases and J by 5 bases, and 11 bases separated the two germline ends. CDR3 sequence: CASSLSGVNEQYF. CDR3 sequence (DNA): TGTGCCAGCAGTTTGTCTGGGGTCAACGAGCAGTACTTC.

CDR3 in amino acids: CASSQGLAGVSSYNEQFF. CDR3 sequence (DNA): TGCGCCAGCAGCCAAGGGCTAGCGGGGGTGAGCTCCTACAATGAGCAGTTCTTC. The chain joins TRBV4-1 to TRBJ2-1, with 10 bases identical to TRBD2. Losses at the gene ends were 1 base for V and 0 bases for J; bases not matched to a gene: 6. In germline, CDR1 is MGHRA, CDR2 YSYEKL. The CDR3 sequence is 18 residues long.

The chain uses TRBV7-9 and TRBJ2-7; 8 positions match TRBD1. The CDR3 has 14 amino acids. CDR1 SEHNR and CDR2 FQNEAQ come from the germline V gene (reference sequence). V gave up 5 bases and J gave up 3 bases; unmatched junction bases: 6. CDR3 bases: TGTGCCAGCAGCCCCGGACAGGGTAACTACGAGCAGTACTTC. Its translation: CASSPGQGNYEQYF.

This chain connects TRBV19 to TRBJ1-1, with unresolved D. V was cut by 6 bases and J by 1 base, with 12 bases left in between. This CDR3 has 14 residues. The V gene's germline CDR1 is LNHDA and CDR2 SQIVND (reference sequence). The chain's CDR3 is CASRETRANTEAFF. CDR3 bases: TGTGCCAGTAGAGAAACACGGGCGAACACTGAAGCTTTCTTT.

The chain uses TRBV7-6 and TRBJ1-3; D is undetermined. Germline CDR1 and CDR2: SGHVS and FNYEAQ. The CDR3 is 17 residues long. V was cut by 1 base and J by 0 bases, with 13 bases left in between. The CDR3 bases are TGTGCCAGCAGCTTAGGGACGTTCACGAGCTCTGGAAACACCATATATTTT. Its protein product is CASSLGTFTSSGNTIYF.

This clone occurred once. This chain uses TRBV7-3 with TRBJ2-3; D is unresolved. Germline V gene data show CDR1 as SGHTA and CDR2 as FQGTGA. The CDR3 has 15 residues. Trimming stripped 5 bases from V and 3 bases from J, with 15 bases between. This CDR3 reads CASSAGPFRTDTQYF. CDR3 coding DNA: TGTGCCAGCAGCGCCGGACCCTTTAGGACAGATACGCAGTATTTT.

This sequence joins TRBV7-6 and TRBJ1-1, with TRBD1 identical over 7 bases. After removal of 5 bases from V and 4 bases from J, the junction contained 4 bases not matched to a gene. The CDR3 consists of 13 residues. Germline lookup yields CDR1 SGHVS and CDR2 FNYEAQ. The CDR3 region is CASSAGGATEAFF. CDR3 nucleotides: TGTGCCAGCAGCGCAGGGGGAGCCACTGAAGCTTTCTTT. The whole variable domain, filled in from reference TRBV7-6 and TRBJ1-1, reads GAGVSQSPRYKVTKRGQDVALRCDPISGHVSLYWYRQALGQGPEFLTYFNYEAQQDKSGLPNDRFSAERPEGSISTLTIQRTEQRDSAMYRCASSAGGATEAFFGQGTRLTVV.

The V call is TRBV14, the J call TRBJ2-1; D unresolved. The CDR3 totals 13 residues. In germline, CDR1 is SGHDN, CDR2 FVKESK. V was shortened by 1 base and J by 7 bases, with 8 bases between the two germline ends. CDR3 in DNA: TGTGCCAGCAGCCAAGCATTCTGGAATGAGCAGTTCTTC. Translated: CASSQAFWNEQFF.

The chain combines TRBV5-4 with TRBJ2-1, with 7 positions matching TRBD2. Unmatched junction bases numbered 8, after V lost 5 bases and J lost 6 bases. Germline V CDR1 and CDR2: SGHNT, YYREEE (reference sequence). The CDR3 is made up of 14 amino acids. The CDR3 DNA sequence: TGTGCCAGCAGTTCCGGGCGGGAGCTCAATGAGCAGTTCTTC. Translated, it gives CASSSGRELNEQFF.

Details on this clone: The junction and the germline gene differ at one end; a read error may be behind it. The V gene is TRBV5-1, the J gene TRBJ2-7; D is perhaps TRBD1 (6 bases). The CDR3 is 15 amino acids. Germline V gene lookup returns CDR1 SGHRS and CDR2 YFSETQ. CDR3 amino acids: CASSSSWTASFEQYF. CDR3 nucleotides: TGCGCCAGCAGCTCATCCTGGACAGCTTCCTTCGAGCAGTACTTC.

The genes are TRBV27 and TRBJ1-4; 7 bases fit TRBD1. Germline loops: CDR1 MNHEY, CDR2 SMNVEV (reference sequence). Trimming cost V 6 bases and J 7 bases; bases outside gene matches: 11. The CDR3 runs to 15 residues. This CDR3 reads CASRPSGGLGEKLFF. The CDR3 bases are TGTGCCAGCAGACCTTCAGGGGGATTGGGTGAAAAACTGTTTTTT.

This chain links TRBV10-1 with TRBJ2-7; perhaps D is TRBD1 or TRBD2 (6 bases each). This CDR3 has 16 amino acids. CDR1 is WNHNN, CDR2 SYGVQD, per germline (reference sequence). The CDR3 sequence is CADGLGGRGNSYEQYF. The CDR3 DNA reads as TGCGCAGACGGGTTGGGGGGCAGGGGAAATTCGTACGAGCAGTACTTC.

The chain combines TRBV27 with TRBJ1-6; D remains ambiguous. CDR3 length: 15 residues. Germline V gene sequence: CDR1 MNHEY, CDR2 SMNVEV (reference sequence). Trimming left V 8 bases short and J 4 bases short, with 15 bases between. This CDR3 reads CASSLVTVYNSPLHF. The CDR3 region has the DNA TGTGCCAGCTCGCTAGTAACAGTGTATAATTCACCCCTCCACTTT.

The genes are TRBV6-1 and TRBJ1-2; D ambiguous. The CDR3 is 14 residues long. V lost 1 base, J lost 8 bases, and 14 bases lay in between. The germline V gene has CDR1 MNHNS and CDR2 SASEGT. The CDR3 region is CASSEVNTSGGYTF. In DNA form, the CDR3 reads TGTGCCAGCAGTGAAGTCAATACCTCTGGGGGCTACACCTTC.

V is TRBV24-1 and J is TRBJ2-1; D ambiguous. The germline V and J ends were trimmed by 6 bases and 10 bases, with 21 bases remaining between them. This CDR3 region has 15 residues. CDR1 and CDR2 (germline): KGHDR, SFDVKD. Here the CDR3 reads CATSPGARETEEQFF. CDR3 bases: TGTGCCACCAGTCCCGGTGCCCGAGAGACGGAGGAGCAGTTCTTC.

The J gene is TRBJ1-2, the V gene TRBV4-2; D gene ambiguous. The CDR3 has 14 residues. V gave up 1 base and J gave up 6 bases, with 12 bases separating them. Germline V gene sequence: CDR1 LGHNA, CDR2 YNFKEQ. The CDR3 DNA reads TGTGCCAGCAGCCAAGCGGAGGGTGTGGATGGCTACACCTTC. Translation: CASSQAEGVDGYTF.

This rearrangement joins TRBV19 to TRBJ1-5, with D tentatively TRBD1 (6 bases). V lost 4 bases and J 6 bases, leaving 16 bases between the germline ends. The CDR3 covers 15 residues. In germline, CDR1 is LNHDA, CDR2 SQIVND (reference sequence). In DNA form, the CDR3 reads TGTGCCAGTAGTAGTCAGGGGTCAGCAAGTCAGCCCCAGCATTTT. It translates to CASSSQGSASQPQHF.